Presented here are 24 T cell receptor beta chains from one specimen sequenced in a study of blood T cell repertoires in COVID-19. Libraries were prepared by immunoSEQ multiplex PCR; TCRdb keeps only in-frame clonotypes and omits some of them. The profile shows 150,000 to 200,000 clones, roughly nine tenths of them singletons. The sequenced sample was peripheral blood. These receptors were taken from a man aged 18 to 29 with acute or convalescent COVID-19.

This chain uses TRBV6-5 with TRBJ1-5; a possible D gene is TRBD1 (5 bases). V was pared by 2 bases and J by 9 bases, with 14 bases between. This CDR3 is 14 amino acids long. Germline CDR1 and CDR2: MNHEY and SVGAGI. The CDR3 protein is CASSYVAGDGPQHF. DNA for the CDR3: TGTGCCAGCAGTTACGTGGCGGGGGATGGGCCCCAGCATTTT.

The rearrangement joins TRBV28 to TRBJ2-7; D is perhaps TRBD2 (6 bases). This CDR3 contains 12 residues. Trimming took 9 bases from V and 3 from J, leaving 12 bases between them. The germline V gene encodes CDR1 MDHEN and CDR2 SYDVKM. The CDR3 DNA is TGTGCCAGTGGATCGCGGGGCTACGAGCAGTACGTC. This encodes CASGSRGYEQYV.

This clone has a single count. The genes are TRBV28 and TRBJ2-7; D unresolved. The V end was cut by 6 bases, the J end by 3 bases, with 21 bases between. Germline V gene sequence: CDR1 MDHEN, CDR2 SYDVKM. The CDR3 is 16 amino acids. CDR3 residues: CASSEAGSSSLYEQYV. The CDR3 nucleotides read TGTGCCAGCAGCGAGGCCGGGTCCTCCTCACTCTACGAGCAGTACGTC.

CDR3 nucleotide sequence: TGTGCCAGCAGCTTATTTGTTTTGGGGACTAGCGGGGGGCCCAGTGAGCAGTTCTTC. This encodes CASSLFVLGTSGGPSEQFF. The genes are TRBV7-9 and TRBJ2-1, with 15 bases fitting TRBD2. The V segment lost 2 bases and the J segment 9 bases; nucleotides outside the gene matches: 14. The CDR3 totals 19 residues. Germline V gene data show CDR1 as SEHNR and CDR2 as FQNEAQ (reference sequence).

The chain links TRBV29-1 to TRBJ1-1; D gene uncertain. V was pared by 6 bases and J by 4 bases, with 18 bases between. This CDR3 region has 14 residues. The germline V gene encodes CDR1 SQVTM and CDR2 ANQGSEA. The DNA of the CDR3 is TGCAGCGTCGGGGTGTCGATTATGGGCACTGAAGCTTTCTTT. The encoded protein is CSVGVSIMGTEAFF.

The CDR3 region has the DNA TGTGCCTGGAGTTTTGAAGGACAGTTTTACGAGCAGTACGTC. Translating it yields CAWSFEGQFYEQYV. The genes are TRBV30 and TRBJ2-7; maybe TRBD1 (6 bases). Trimming took off 2 bases at V and 4 bases at J, with 15 bases between the two ends. Germline V lookup: CDR1 GTSNPN, CDR2 SVGIG (reference sequence). This CDR3 has 14 residues.

The rearrangement uses TRBV2 and TRBJ1-1; D remains unclear. V was pared by 3 bases and J by 2 bases, with 13 bases between. CDR1 and CDR2 from the germline V gene are SNHLY and FYNNEI. This CDR3 has 15 amino acids. CDR3 nucleotides: TGTGCCAGCAGTGAGTCACGGGAACTTAACACTGAAGCTTTCTTT. Its translation is CASSESRELNTEAFF.

The J gene is TRBJ2-6, the V gene TRBV28; 8 bases match TRBD1. Looked up from germline, CDR1 is MDHEN and CDR2 is SYDVKM. The CDR3 loop spans 19 amino acids. V was clipped by 7 bases and J by 4 bases; unmatched bases: 18. The CDR3 protein is CASTPRPGRGLSGANVLTF. The CDR3 DNA reads TGTGCCAGCACCCCCAGGCCGGGCAGGGGGCTTTCGGGGGCCAACGTCCTGACTTTC.

The chain carries TRBV3-1 (or the pseudogene TRBV3-2) and TRBJ1-6; TRBD1 matches 9 bases. V lost 1 base, J lost 5 bases, and 0 bases stayed unmatched. The CDR3 covers 15 residues. The germline V gene has CDR1 LGHDT and CDR2 YNNKEL (reference sequence). CDR3 bases: TGTGCCAGCAGCCAAGGACAGGGGGATAATTCACCCCTCCACTTT. Protein product: CASSQGQGDNSPLHF.

This clone was picked up one time. This chain connects TRBV3-1 (or the pseudogene TRBV3-2) to TRBJ2-7; D possibly corresponds to TRBD1 (5 bases). Looked up from germline, CDR1 is LGHDT and CDR2 is YNNKEL (reference sequence). The CDR3 sequence is 15 residues long. V lost 4 bases and J 0 bases, leaving 13 bases between the germline ends. The chain's CDR3 is CASSLRSDSSYEQYF. CDR3 bases: TGTGCCAGCAGCCTGAGATCCGACAGCTCCTACGAGCAGTACTTC.

The V and J genes are TRBV10-3 and TRBJ2-3; 14 nucleotides agree with TRBD2. Germline assignment: CDR1 ENHRY and CDR2 SYGVKD. J was trimmed by 0 bases and V by 0 bases; bases with no gene match: 8. This CDR3 is built from 20 residues. CDR3 in DNA: TGTGCCATCAGTGAGTCGATTGGGACTAGCGGGGGCTTAAGCACAGATACGCAGTATTTT. This gives the protein CAISESIGTSGGLSTDTQYF.

CDR3 nucleotide sequence: TGTGCCAGCAGCTTAGGTCACAGGGCTGCAACTAATGAAAAACTGTTTTTT. Protein product: CASSLGHRAATNEKLFF. The V and J genes are TRBV7-8 and TRBJ1-4; a weak D match, TRBD1 (6 bases). Germline lookup yields CDR1 SGHVS and CDR2 FQNEAQ. CDR3 length: 17 residues. V was trimmed by 1 base and J by 0 bases, leaving 12 bases between them.

This chain links TRBV5-6 with TRBJ2-3; 10 nucleotides agree with TRBD1. There are 16 residues in the CDR3. Germline values: CDR1 SGHDT, CDR2 YYEEEE. After removal of 4 bases from V and 0 bases from J, the junction contained 5 bases not matched to a gene. This CDR3 reads CASSIRTGGSTDTQYF. CDR3 nucleotide sequence: TGTGCCAGCAGCATTCGGACAGGGGGTAGCACAGATACGCAGTATTTT.

V usage is TRBV6-1 and J usage is TRBJ1-5; D gene ambiguous. V dropped 0 bases and J dropped 2 bases, with 11 bases sitting between them. Germline assignment: CDR1 MNHNS and CDR2 SASEGT. The CDR3 covers 16 residues. This chain's CDR3 is CASSEAAGMGNQPQHF. DNA for the CDR3: TGTGCCAGCAGTGAAGCGGCAGGTATGGGCAATCAGCCCCAGCATTTT.

V is TRBV5-5 and J is TRBJ1-2, with D possibly TRBD1 on 6 matching bases. The length of the CDR3 is 17 residues. V lost 4 bases and J lost 6, with 25 bases in between. Germline V gene data show CDR1 as SGHKS and CDR2 as YYEKEE (reference sequence). The CDR3 nucleotides are TGTGCCAGCAGCCCCCGGGCAGGGAGGGGGGGTATGAATGGCTACACCTTC. Residues: CASSPRAGRGGMNGYTF. Complete variable domain (other parts from reference TRBV5-5 and TRBJ1-2): DAGVTQSPTHLIKTRGQQVTLRCSPISGHKSVSWYQQVLGQGPQFIFQYYEKEERGRGNFPDRFSARQFPNYSSELNVNALLLGDSALYLCASSPRAGRGGMNGYTFGSGTRLTVV.

The V gene is TRBV4-1, the J gene TRBJ1-2; 7 nucleotides line up with TRBD1. Germline V lookup: CDR1 MGHRA, CDR2 YSYEKL. This CDR3 is built from 16 residues. V was pared by 4 bases and J by 4 bases, with 12 bases of the junction left unmatched. CDR3 loop: CASSPSVGPGGYGYTF. DNA for the CDR3: TGCGCCAGCAGCCCCTCGGTAGGACCAGGGGGCTATGGCTACACCTTC.

The chain has TRBV7-9 and TRBJ1-2, with 8 bases lining up with TRBD1. The germline CDR1 and CDR2 sequences are SEHNR and FQNEAQ (reference sequence). Trimming at V came to 3 bases and at J to 6 bases, leaving 15 bases not matched to a gene. This CDR3 has 17 residues. CDR3 nucleotide sequence: TGTGCCAGCAGCTTGCACAGGGGGAATGGTCTCGGCGATGGCTACACCTTC. Protein sequence: CASSLHRGNGLGDGYTF.

This chain joins TRBV6-1 and TRBJ2-5; maybe TRBD1 (5 bases). Deletions cut 0 bases from V and 5 bases from J, with 10 bases between. The CDR3 is 14 amino acids. Germline CDR1 is MNHNS and CDR2 is SASEGT. Here the CDR3 DNA reads TGTGCCAGCAGTGAAGCTGGGTCAGGGGAGACCCAGTACTTC. Amino acids: CASSEAGSGETQYF.

This clone was found a few times. This chain joins TRBV21-1 and TRBJ1-2. TRBV21-1 is a recognized pseudogene. The CDR3 sequence is 15 residues long. DNA of the CDR3: TGTGCCAGCAGCAAAAGTTTCCGGGAGAAGGTTGGCTACACCTTC. Its translation is CASSKSFREKVGYTF.

V is TRBV24-1 and J is TRBJ1-2; TRBD1 is a possible D gene (5 bases). CDR3 length: 13 amino acids. The V gene lost 4 bases and the J gene lost 8 bases, with 13 bases spanning the gap. The germline V gene has CDR1 KGHDR and CDR2 SFDVKD. CDR3 protein: CATSEGDIRGYTF. The CDR3, as DNA: TGTGCCACCAGTGAAGGGGATATTAGGGGCTACACCTTC.

The rearrangement joins TRBV7-2 to TRBJ2-5; 7 bases fit TRBD1. The CDR3 is made up of 13 amino acids. CDR1 and CDR2 from the germline V gene are SGHTA and FQGNSA. The V segment lost 5 bases and the J segment 3 bases; nucleotides outside the gene matches: 3. CDR3 protein: CASSGTEKETQYF. For the CDR3, the DNA is TGTGCCAGCAGCGGGACAGAAAAAGAGACCCAGTACTTC.

The genes are TRBV5-4 and TRBJ1-4, with 8 bases lining up with TRBD1. This CDR3 has 14 residues. Germline V gene data show CDR1 as SGHNT and CDR2 as YYREEE (reference sequence). After removal of 2 bases from V and 8 bases from J, the junction contained 5 bases not matched to a gene. The CDR3 DNA reads TGTGCCAGCAGCTTACAGGGGGGGACCGAAAAACTGTTTTTT. Translating it yields CASSLQGGTEKLFF.

This clone was counted a few times. The V call is TRBV6-2 or TRBV6-3, the J call TRBJ2-1; tentatively, D is TRBD2 (5 bases). Germline V lookup: CDR1 MNHEY, CDR2 SVGEGT. Trimming cost V 0 bases and J 0 bases, with 15 bases left between them. CDR3 length equals 18 residues. The CDR3 region is CASSYSTWARASYNEQFF. The DNA for the CDR3 is TGTGCCAGCAGTTACTCGACATGGGCGAGGGCCTCCTACAATGAGCAGTTCTTC.

The chain carries TRBV3-1 (or the pseudogene TRBV3-2) and TRBJ1-3, with 8 bases identical to TRBD1. There are 17 residues in the CDR3. Germline trimming cut 4 bases from V and 4 bases from J; bases unmatched to any gene: 12. Germline values: CDR1 LGHDT, CDR2 YNNKEL (reference sequence). The CDR3 loop is CASSRSPQGASGNTIYF. DNA for the CDR3: TGTGCCAGCAGCCGATCTCCCCAGGGGGCGTCAGGAAACACCATATATTTT.